This T cell receptor beta chain was captured in a study of T cell repertoires in cytomegalovirus infection. Study-level information: Selected CMV epitopes included recently identified HLA-C-restricted ones as well as well-studied HLA-B-restricted ones. The public TCR beta signatures pointed to both CMV infection and matching HLA type. General study points: CMV-specific TCR beta clonotypes restricted by HLA-C were the ones dominating the ex vivo response. Cumulative frequency (of public TCR beta family members) identified carriers of CMV plus the relevant HLA.

As regards this clonotype: The target antigen is unknown.

A single record per CDR3 protein comes from TCRdb applying MiXCR to the reads. The table lists more than 300,000 distinct CDR3 sequences, roughly 36% of them singletons. Germline CDR1 LNHNV, CDR2 YYDKDF (reference sequence). Trimming pared 3 bases from V and 3 bases from J, leaving 14 bases between. The length of the CDR3 is 16 residues. V is TRBV15 and J is TRBJ1-4, with D tentatively TRBD1 (6 bases). The source was cultured PBMCs, collected from culture after CMV antigen stimulation. The source is a human donor in good health (CMV status not recorded). Some clones in this sample may be carry-over from other donors' samples. The DNA of the CDR3 is TGTGCCACCAGCAGCGACCCGACAGGCCCTAATGAAAAACTGTTTTTT. Protein: CATSSDPTGPNEKLFF.